The sequence of this T cell receptor beta chain was determined in a study of blood T cell repertoires in COVID-19. In the study overall: Some COVID-19 samples were acute and others convalescent; all came from the United States, Italy and Spain. The cDNA or gDNA used as material had been derived from T cells, B-cell-depleted T cells, or PBMCs.

In the study's own analysis: Nucleated cell counts were estimated from reference gene primer amplification. Measured with immunoSEQ multiplex PCR; TCRdb has only the in-frame clones, and not every one. The V and J calls and clone size are taken from that table; D and trimming were inferred from the DNA. The sample shows 15,000 to 19,000 clones, about 88% of them seen only once. The CDR3 length is 14 residues. CDR1 and CDR2 from the germline V gene are MNHEY and SVGEGT. V dropped 2 bases and J dropped 4 bases, with 11 bases sitting between them. The sequenced sample was peripheral blood. The chain uses TRBV6-2 or TRBV6-3 and TRBJ1-1, with D tentatively TRBD1 (5 bases). The clonotype originates from a man between 60 and 70 years old with acute or convalescent COVID-19. DNA of the CDR3: TGTGCCAGCAGTTACGGGGACTCGGGCACTGAAGCTTTCTTT. It is translated as CASSYGDSGTEAFF.